These T cell receptor beta chains were read from a single sample in a study of blood T cells in healthy people across ages. MiXCR, applied by TCRdb to the 5' RACE reads, yields one record per CDR3 protein. The table lists some 800,000 distinct CDR3 sequences, roughly 25% of them singletons. These data were also reused for a study on T cells of mothers and their children.

The sequencing input was blood. All receptors come from a boy aged 5 to 17 in good health. CDR3s include the opening cysteine and the closing phenylalanine or tryptophan.

>TRBV27
CASSLSSAGGREQYF
>TRBV2
CASTGFGELFF
>TRBV19
CASSMRSSGYNEQFF
>TRBV27
CASSRLGGSPLHF
>TRBV4-3
CASSQDLWGQGEETQYF
>TRBV18
CASSPPANTEAFF
>TRBV14
CASSRWDRPTEAFF
>TRBV9
CASSGSGDDEQYF
>TRBV20-1
CSASESGLSYNEQFF
>TRBV7-8
CASRIGTVNEKLFF
>TRBV20-1
CSATGTVSSPLHF
>TRBV7-9
CASSLGTSGIGETQYF
>TRBV28
CASSSPQSQETQYF
>TRBV2
CASSVASGQNEQFF
>TRBV7-9
CASSLRVGSGDEQYF
>TRBV7-9
CASSSNIRDTKNIQYF
>TRBV6-5
CASSGSAGWGYGYTF
>TRBV7-2
CASSLSAAAGLVGETQYF
>TRBV29-1
CSVDSGETQYF
>TRBV29-1
CSVVSGRGNEQFF